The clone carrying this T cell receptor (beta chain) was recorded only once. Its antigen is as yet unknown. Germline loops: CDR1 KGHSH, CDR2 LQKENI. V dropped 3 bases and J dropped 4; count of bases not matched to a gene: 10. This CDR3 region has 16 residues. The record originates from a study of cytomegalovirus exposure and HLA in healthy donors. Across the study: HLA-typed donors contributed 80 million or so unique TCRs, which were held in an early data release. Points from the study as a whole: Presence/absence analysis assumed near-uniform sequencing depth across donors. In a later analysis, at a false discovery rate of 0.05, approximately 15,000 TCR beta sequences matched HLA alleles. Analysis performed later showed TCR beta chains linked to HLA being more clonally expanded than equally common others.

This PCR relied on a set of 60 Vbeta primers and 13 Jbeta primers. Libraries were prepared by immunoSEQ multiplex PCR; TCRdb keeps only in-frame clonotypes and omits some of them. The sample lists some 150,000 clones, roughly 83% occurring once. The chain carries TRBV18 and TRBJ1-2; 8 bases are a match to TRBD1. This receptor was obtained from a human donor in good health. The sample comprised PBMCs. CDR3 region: CASSPTNSDRGYGYTF. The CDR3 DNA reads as TGTGCCAGCTCACCTACCAACTCCGACAGGGGCTATGGCTACACCTTC.